The present entry profiles one T cell receptor beta chain with its context. Its antigen remains unknown. The data are from a study of blood T cells in healthy people across ages. CDR3 length: 12 residues. Trimming cost V 10 bases and J 5 bases; bases outside gene matches: 5. From germline, CDR1 is MNHEY and CDR2 SMNVEV (reference sequence). The study's findings and limits: No conclusive comparison of naive versus antigen-experienced cells was possible with unsorted PBMCs.

Isolated per sample were at least 7 million PBMCs. A J-beta primer mix and a sample-barcoded 5' primer were used in a second PCR of roughly 7 to 12 cycles. MiXCR was run by TCRdb on the 5' RACE reads, yielding one entry per CDR3 protein. Found here are hundreds of thousands of distinct CDR3 sequences, about 61% of them singletons; the top ten hold about 26%. This sequence originates from a man between 40 and 49 years old in good health. Sequenced input: blood. V and J are TRBV27 and TRBJ1-2; 9 positions match TRBD1. CDR3 residues: CATAGQGYGYTF. In DNA, the CDR3 is TGTGCCACCGCGGGACAGGGTTATGGCTACACCTTC.